Listed here is a single T cell receptor beta chain. This clonotype occurred many times. Its antigen has not been determined. The record has no base qualities; no much larger clone is one base away. This sample was taken from a study of T cells in Graves' hyperthyroidism and ophthalmopathy (dated by TCRdb to the late 2010s). Turning to the overall study: Peripheral blood was collected at initial diagnosis, before any treatment. A discovery cohort of roughly 96 patients, fewer than 50 with Graves' ophthalmopathy and over 55 with stable Graves' hyperthyroidism, was used to find distinguishing TCR V-J signatures. Prospective prediction of ophthalmopathy was tested in an independent validation cohort consisting of under 20 hyperthyroidism patients and some 15 patients who later progressed to ophthalmopathy. The 95 to 100 discovery patients were randomly divided into training and test sets at a 7:3 ratio. The study also compared thyroid tissue and blood T-cell repertoires from several Graves' hyperthyroidism patients. Once sampling was done, hyperthyroidism patients were given methimazole at a starting dose of 30 mg daily, whereas ophthalmopathy patients were given high-dose intravenous methylprednisolone. The paper reports TCR Vbeta CDR3 sequencing of about 140 peripheral blood samples: fewer than 50 ophthalmopathy, under 80 hyperthyroidism and around 17 progressor patients.

Stable Graves' hyperthyroidism was defined as no progression to ophthalmopathy during 18 months of follow-up. The hyperthyroidism patients were between 18 and 65 years old and newly diagnosed, with a disease duration of less than 2 months. Any patient with an uncontrolled infection, another autoimmune disease, pregnancy or lactation was excluded. Clinical symptoms, serum thyroxine and TRAb, thyroid ultrasound, and orbital computed tomography formed the basis for the diagnoses. Ficoll-Paque density gradient centrifugation was used to isolate PBMCs from about 10 ml of fresh peripheral blood. Trizol reagent was used to extract total RNA, and RNA quality was then checked on an Agilent 2100 Bioanalyzer. The CDR3 has 15 amino acids, counting the end cysteine and phenylalanine. Only the CDR3 DNA is retained, 45 bases long and in frame from the first base. Taken from the germline V gene (reference sequence), the CDR1 and CDR2 loops are SEHNR and FQNEAQ. V lost 2 bases and J lost 5 bases, and the count of bases not matched to a germline gene is 5.

Beyond this particular receptor, the publication reports: In validation, the model predicted progression to ophthalmopathy with approximately 71% sensitivity and about 73% specificity, a median of approximately 6.7 months before onset. A 13 V-J signature model separated ophthalmopathy from stable hyperthyroidism, with 87.88% sensitivity and around 84% specificity in cross-validation and 80%/75% in testing. Most expanded thyroid clonotypes (frequency above 0.001) were also found in blood, which suggests that blood repertoires may mirror thyroid immune responses. Sample size was not statistically predetermined, and investigators were not blinded to group allocation.

The TCR beta CDR3 regions were amplified from the RNA transcripts. The TCR CDR3 was subjected to a first round of RT-PCR using the HTBI primer set and the Qiagen OneStep RT-PCR kit. Libraries were constructed in a second round of multiplex PCR, after which size selection and purification were performed. Paired-end sequencing of the libraries was performed with 100 bp reads on an Illumina HiSeq2000. The paper's data handling went like this. SOAPnuke was used to process the raw data, removing reads that contained adapters or uncalled bases, had a mean Phred below 15, or lacked an exact match to the constant primer or identifier. COPE v1.2.5 was used to merge the high-quality paired reads, and each unique nucleotide sequence was defined as a clonotype. MiTCR v1.1 was used to align clonotypes to the IMGT TRBV, TRBD and TRBJ reference segments. The analysis was restricted to V-J combinations with a frequency above 0.0001, which together covered 99.2% of the repertoires. A TCS score was defined as the ratio between F50 (clonal expansion) and ExV (chaos), using BLOSUM62-based TCRdist between CDR3 peptides within each V-J. Welch's t-statistics and random forest reduced around 520 V-J features to fewer than 15, which were used in a naive Bayes classifier (R e1071). TCRdb trimmed public reads at Q25 via fastp, called clones via MiXCR and kept in-frame beta chains. CDR3 protein duplicates are merged, each entry listing the most common genes and DNA. Here the V and J calls rest on TCRdb's processing, not on the authors' analysis. This sample comprises more than 600,000 distinct CDR3 sequences, less than 20% of them detected only once. Approximately 8.4% of the sample is taken by the ten largest.

This receptor was obtained from a man younger than 35 with Graves' hyperthyroidism. Sequences were obtained from blood. The sequence links TRBV7-9 to TRBJ2-3, with TRBD2 matching 9 junction bases. This receptor has the CDR3 CASSLIAGEQDTQYF. The DNA sequence is given as TGTGCCAGCAGCTTAATAGCGGGAGAACAAGATACGCAGTATTTT.